The subject of this entry is one T cell receptor (beta chain). What it binds is unknown. The source of the sample is a study of cytomegalovirus exposure and HLA in healthy donors. 13 Jbeta primers and 60 Vbeta primers were used for the PCR. Clones were sequenced by immunoSEQ multiplex PCR, and TCRdb holds only the in-frame ones, with some missing. The repertoire shows approximately 120,000 clones; the top ten hold about 0.93%. The V end was cut by 8 bases, the J end by 2 bases, with 29 bases between. Germline V gene lookup returns CDR1 SGHVS and CDR2 FQNEAQ. The CDR3 is 19 residues long. Overall study findings and caveats: Donors belonging to an Asian-associated ancestry cluster reportedly showed fewer N-insertions in productive TCRs than the approximately 670-donor mean, according to what a later analysis found. Sequencing likely generated an artifact that appeared as a cluster of highly shared sequence variants. Some TCR beta chains (roughly 160 of them) were listed as cytomegalovirus-associated.

The source material was PBMCs. This chain uses TRBV7-8 with TRBJ2-3; D possibly corresponds to TRBD2 (6 bases). This TCR was sampled from a man aged 18 to 29 in good health and CMV-seronegative. This CDR3 is CASEWTGRGPILPTDTQYF. CDR3 DNA: TGTGCCAGCGAGTGGACCGGGAGAGGCCCTATCTTACCCACAGATACGCAGTATTTT.